This T cell receptor beta chain was observed in a study of T-cell reconstitution after alpha-beta-depleted transplantation in children. Unique molecular identifiers were built into the TCRbeta library. Each CDR3 protein is one row after TCRdb ran MiXCR on the PCR reads. The sample includes fewer than 1 million distinct CDR3 sequences, approximately 15% seen only once; the top ten take approximately 5%. The study's findings and limits: It was reported that alpha-beta T cells came from several hundred expanded graft clones (about two months after transplant). T-cell counts and diversity at one year post-transplant came mainly from newly produced T cells. Certain patients had high TCRbeta diversity at day 60, and it came from recipient T cells and thymic progenitors that survived.

This clonotype was detected only a few times. Its cognate antigen is unknown. The V end lost 3 bases, the J end lost 4 bases, and 9 bases lay between the germline ends. The CDR3 runs to 13 residues. This specimen consisted of PBMCs, mostly from graft donor cells, obtained 360 days after TCRalphabeta/CD19-depleted stem cell transplant. The V call is TRBV12-3 or TRBV12-4, the J call TRBJ1-2; D unclear. The clonotype was recovered from a male patient younger than 18 who had a stem cell transplant for acute lymphoblastic leukemia, so the T cells may come from the graft donor. CDR3 DNA: TGTGCCAGCAGTTTCAAGGGATTCTATGGCTACACCTTC. This translates into CASSFKGFYGYTF.